This T cell receptor beta chain was sequenced in a study of blood T cell repertoires in COVID-19. Trimming took off 3 bases at V and 2 bases at J, with 13 bases between the two ends. CDR3 length equals 15 residues. Germline-derived CDR1 and CDR2 are WSHSY and SAAADI. Sequencing used immunoSEQ multiplex PCR; TCRdb keeps in-frame clones, though not all of them. The sample records 350,000 to 450,000 clones, over 75% being singletons. This chain joins TRBV10-2 and TRBJ2-5; D may be TRBD2 (7 bases). Sequenced material: PBMCs or T cells enriched from blood (not recorded which). The sequence derives from a woman in her late teens or twenties who had been exposed to COVID-19. CDR3 loop: CASSEPAGHQETQYF. CDR3 DNA sequence: TGCGCCAGCAGTGAACCAGCGGGACATCAAGAGACCCAGTACTTC.